Each of the 10 T cell receptor beta chains below was sequenced from the same sample in a study of blood T cells in healthy people across ages. A second PCR of roughly 6 to 12 cycles used a sample-barcoded 5' primer and a J-beta primer mix. TCRdb reprocessed the 5' RACE reads via MiXCR and lists one record per CDR3 protein. Altogether about 970,000 distinct CDR3 sequences are present, about 53% being singletons, with the ten largest covering roughly 23%. The sequencing sample was made of blood. The receptor set was obtained from a woman aged 60-75 years in good health.

V and J are TRBV29-1 and TRBJ2-1; TRBD1 is a possible D gene (6 bases). The germline gives CDR1 SQVTM, CDR2 ANQGSEA. Trimming cost V 5 bases and J 3 bases, with 14 bases left between them. CDR3 length: 14 residues. CDR3 sequence (DNA): TGCAGCGTTCGGTCCCGGACAGACTACAATGAGCAGTTCTTC. Translated, it gives CSVRSRTDYNEQFF.

V is TRBV20-1 and J is TRBJ2-7; no firm D call. Germline-derived CDR1 and CDR2 are DFQATT and SNEGSKA (reference sequence). CDR3 length equals 12 residues. V gave up 0 bases and J gave up 4 bases, with 7 bases separating them. In DNA form, the CDR3 reads TGCAGTGCTAGAGATCCTTTGTACGAGCAGTACTTC. It translates to CSARDPLYEQYF.

V is TRBV12-3 or TRBV12-4 and J is TRBJ2-3, with 11 bases aligning to TRBD2. V dropped 7 bases and J dropped 10; count of bases not matched to a gene: 16. CDR3 length: 16 residues. CDR3 DNA: TGTGCCAGCAATGACCCACTAGCGGGAGCCACGGATGCGCAGTATTTT. It codes for CASNDPLAGATDAQYF.

The V call is TRBV13, the J call TRBJ1-1, with a tentative D call TRBD1 (6 bases). Germline CDR1 reads PRHDT; CDR2 reads FYEKMQ (reference sequence). Trimming shortened V by 5 bases and J by 0 bases, and 10 bases separated the two germline ends. This CDR3 has 14 amino acids. Written as DNA, the CDR3 is TGTGCCAGCAGCATTGGACAGTTGAACACTGAAGCTTTCTTT. Its translation: CASSIGQLNTEAFF.

This clonotype appeared a single time. The V gene is TRBV7-9, the J gene TRBJ2-4; 8 bases align to TRBD1. The assigned J gene may be wrong: the sequence end matches TRBJ2-5 better. Germline CDR1 SEHNR, CDR2 FQNEAQ (reference sequence). This CDR3 contains 15 residues. The CDR3 bases are TGTGCCAGCAGCTTATTCCGGACAGGGTCGGAGACCCAGTACTTC. Protein sequence: CASSLFRTGSETQYF.

The genes are TRBV13 and TRBJ1-2, with a weak D call TRBD1 (5 bases). V lost 0 bases and J lost 6, with 29 bases in between. The CDR3 extends over 20 amino acids. Germline-derived CDR1 and CDR2 are PRHDT and FYEKMQ (reference sequence). The CDR3: CASSLGRVVRTARRDHGYTF. In nucleotides, the CDR3 is TGTGCCAGCAGCTTAGGCCGGGTGGTAAGGACGGCCCGTAGGGACCATGGCTACACCTTC. The full variable domain, rest sourced from reference TRBV13 and TRBJ1-2, is AAGVIQSPRHLIKEKRETATLKCYPIPRHDTVYWYQQGPGQDPQFLISFYEKMQSDKGSIPDRFSAQQFSDYHSELNMSSLELGDSALYFCASSLGRVVRTARRDHGYTFGSGTRLTVV.

This clonotype showed up just a few times. This rearrangement joins TRBV4-1 to TRBJ2-5; TRBD2 matches at 9 bases. This CDR3 region has 18 residues. Germline values: CDR1 MGHRA, CDR2 YSYEKL. Germline trimming cut 0 bases from V and 4 bases from J; bases unmatched to any gene: 12. The CDR3 DNA follows: TGCGCCAGCAGCCAAGATGCGGCGGGAGGGGGGTTGCGAGAGACCCAGTACTTC. Protein sequence: CASSQDAAGGGLRETQYF.

The J gene is TRBJ2-7, the V gene TRBV20-1; the match to TRBD2 covers 7 bases. The CDR3 has 16 residues. V dropped 6 bases and J dropped 3; count of bases not matched to a gene: 17. CDR1 DFQATT and CDR2 SNEGSKA come from the germline V gene (reference sequence). The CDR3 loop reads CSAHPTSAGVIYEQYF. CDR3 in DNA: TGCAGTGCCCACCCGACTTCTGCGGGAGTAATCTACGAGCAGTACTTC.

This clonotype has more than one count but fewer than ten. The rearrangement uses TRBV21-1 and TRBJ2-7; the table's TRBD2 call for D was not verified on the DNA. TRBV21-1 corresponds to a pseudogene. The CDR3 spans 17 residues. The CDR3 DNA sequence: TGTGCCAGCAGCAAAGGGGGTACCCGGGACTTCACCTACGAGCAGTACTTC. Translating gives CASSKGGTRDFTYEQYF.

This clonotype has a count of ten or more. The genes are TRBV20-1 and TRBJ2-7; TRBD2 aligns across 7 bases. Trimming cost V 2 bases and J 1 base; bases outside gene matches: 11. This CDR3 has 16 residues. CDR1 DFQATT and CDR2 SNEGSKA come from the germline V gene (reference sequence). CDR3 amino acids: CSARQPWGGISYEQYF. In DNA form, the CDR3 reads TGCAGTGCTAGACAGCCCTGGGGGGGGATTTCCTACGAGCAGTACTTC.